These 15 T cell receptor beta chains came from one sample sequenced in a study of CD4+ T cells in melanoma. Generated by immunoSEQ multiplex PCR, the TCRdb table keeps only in-frame clones and is missing some. The repertoire includes over 8,000 clones, about 71% of them detected once, and roughly 17% sits in the top ten. Sequenced sample: cells from a culture (not recorded whether cultured in vitro). The receptors here all came from a human donor with melanoma.

A few counts support this clone. The chain employs TRBV5-1 and TRBJ1-2, with a tentative D call TRBD1 (5 bases). The CDR3 length is 13 residues. From germline, CDR1 is SGHRS and CDR2 YFSETQ. The V gene lost 0 bases and the J gene lost 3 bases, with 6 bases spanning the gap. The CDR3 nucleotides read TGCGCCAGCAGCTTGGGGGACGACTATGGCTACACCTTC. It specifies CASSLGDDYGYTF.

The chain employs TRBV5-4 and TRBJ1-5, with unresolved D. Germline V gene lookup returns CDR1 SGHNT and CDR2 YYREEE (reference sequence). The V end lost 1 base, the J end lost 3 bases, and 17 bases lay between the germline ends. The CDR3 is 17 amino acids. Here the CDR3 DNA reads TGTGCCAGCAGCTTGCGGTTGGCAGTAGACGACAATCAGCCCCAGCATTTT. It encodes CASSLRLAVDDNQPQHF.

As to this clone: This specimen includes other DNA sequences encoding the same CDR3. The J gene is TRBJ1-2, the V gene TRBV6-5; D is unresolved. V lost 6 bases and J lost 1, with 6 bases in between. The CDR3 runs to 12 residues. CDR1 and CDR2 (germline): MNHEY, SVGAGI. The CDR3 DNA follows: TGTGCCAGCAGCCCTAGTAACTATGGCTACACCTTC. This encodes CASSPSNYGYTF.

The V gene is TRBV6-5, the J gene TRBJ1-1, with 7 bases fitting TRBD1. The CDR3 is 13 residues long. Germline CDR1 is MNHEY and CDR2 is SVGAGI. Trimming took 6 bases from V and 5 from J; bases not matched to a gene: 6. CDR3 sequence reads: CASRRGLGTEAFF. The DNA for the CDR3 is TGTGCCAGCAGGAGGGGGCTGGGGACTGAAGCTTTCTTT.

By proportion, this clone is medium-sized. The chain uses TRBV6-1 and TRBJ1-6, with D perhaps TRBD1 (5 bases). Per the germline V gene, CDR1 is MNHNS and CDR2 is SASEGT. V was clipped by 3 bases and J by 3 bases, with 6 bases between them. The CDR3 sequence is 14 residues long. As DNA, the CDR3 is TGTGCCAGCAGTGAGAGGGGCTATAATTCACCCCTCCACTTT. Translating it yields CASSERGYNSPLHF.

This chain links TRBV9 with TRBJ1-2; maybe TRBD1 (6 bases). V lost 2 bases and J lost 1, with 15 bases in between. CDR1 is SGDLS and CDR2 is YYNGEE in the germline V gene. The CDR3 loop spans 16 amino acids. CDR3 nucleotide sequence: TGTGCCAGCAGCGTGGGGGCTGGGCCTCGTAACTATGGCTACACCTTC. This codes for CASSVGAGPRNYGYTF.

V usage is TRBV19 and J usage is TRBJ1-1, with D perhaps matching TRBD1 (6 bases). V was trimmed by 4 bases and J by 4 bases, leaving 19 bases between them. This CDR3 is 16 amino acids long. The germline gives CDR1 LNHDA, CDR2 SQIVND (reference sequence). CDR3 nucleotide sequence: TGTGCCAGTAGTACCGCGGGGGGGCGTCGGTTCACTGAAGCTTTCTTT. Translation: CASSTAGGRRFTEAFF.

The V call is TRBV4-1, the J call TRBJ1-6, with D uncertain. Trimming left V 2 bases short and J 9 bases short, with 5 bases between. The CDR3 consists of 12 residues. Germline CDR1 reads MGHRA; CDR2 reads YSYEKL. Here the CDR3 DNA reads TGCGCCAGCAGCCAAATCAGTTCACCCCTCCACTTT. Translating gives CASSQISSPLHF.

V gene TRBV7-9 combines with J gene TRBJ1-4; perhaps TRBD1 as D (6 bases). The CDR3 length is 15 residues. Deletions cut 7 bases from V and 6 bases from J, with 18 bases between. Germline CDR1 and CDR2: SEHNR and FQNEAQ (reference sequence). The CDR3 region is CASTHRQAEDEKLFF. CDR3 sequence (DNA): TGTGCCAGCACCCACCGACAGGCCGAGGATGAAAAACTGTTTTTT.

V gene TRBV5-1 combines with J gene TRBJ1-1; D is unresolved. Germline V gene lookup returns CDR1 SGHRS and CDR2 YFSETQ. The V end lost 4 bases, the J end lost 6 bases, and 13 bases lay between the germline ends. This CDR3 region has 13 residues. The CDR3 DNA sequence: TGCGCCAGCAGCCGATTGGACGGCGCTGAAGCTTTCTTT. Its protein product is CASSRLDGAEAFF.

This clone was recorded once. The chain employs TRBV6-6 and TRBJ2-1, with TRBD2 matching 10 bases. Germline V lookup: CDR1 MNHNY, CDR2 SVGAGI (reference sequence). The CDR3 spans 16 residues. The V segment lost 6 bases and the J segment 2 bases; nucleotides outside the gene matches: 7. Here the CDR3 reads CASSSTTSGAYNEQFF. CDR3 nucleotides: TGTGCCAGCAGCTCCACCACTAGCGGGGCCTACAATGAGCAGTTCTTC.

CDR3 in amino acids: CASRERGTTGELFF. The CDR3 DNA reads as TGTGCCAGCAGGGAGCGGGGGACGACCGGGGAGCTGTTTTTT. The chain carries TRBV7-8 and TRBJ2-2; 8 nucleotides agree with TRBD2. Per the germline V gene, CDR1 is SGHVS and CDR2 is FQNEAQ. The junction had 5 bases not matched to a gene; V was cut back by 6 bases and J by 5 bases. The length of the CDR3 is 14 residues.

The chain employs TRBV30 and TRBJ2-7; D is perhaps TRBD2 (6 bases). CDR1 GTSNPN and CDR2 SVGIG come from the germline V gene (reference sequence). V was cut by 0 bases and J by 6 bases, with 15 bases left in between. The CDR3 covers 14 residues. The chain's CDR3 is CAWSVLSGFGEQYF. The CDR3, as DNA: TGTGCCTGGAGTGTACTCAGCGGGTTCGGCGAGCAGTACTTC.

This chain links TRBV5-1 with TRBJ2-3; D perhaps matches TRBD1 (5 bases). Germline lookup yields CDR1 SGHRS and CDR2 YFSETQ. V was cut by 1 base and J by 1 base, with 10 bases left in between. This CDR3 spans 15 amino acids. The CDR3 region is CASSLMTARTDTQYF. The CDR3 DNA sequence: TGCGCCAGCAGCTTGATGACAGCTCGCACAGATACGCAGTATTTT.

This clone was detected only a few times. This chain uses TRBV11-2 with TRBJ1-2; 10 bases are shared with TRBD1. The CDR3 has 15 amino acids. With 6 bases clipped from V and 7 bases from J, the junction kept 11 bases outside the gene matches. Germline V gives CDR1 SGHAT, CDR2 FQNNGV. CDR3 DNA sequence: TGTGCCAGCAGTAGAGGACAGGGGGTTGGTAGTGGCTACACCTTC. Amino acids: CASSRGQGVGSGYTF.